A selection of T cell receptor beta chains follows, all from one sample in a study of glioma-infiltrating T cells after dendritic cell vaccination. The data were produced by immunoSEQ multiplex PCR, yet TCRdb's version contains in-frame clones alone and is incomplete. The sample yields under 75,000 clones, about 84% seen once. The material was blood, obtained after dendritic cell vaccination. The receptors stem from a human donor with glioblastoma. Each CDR3 is given with its conserved first and last residue. D genes are given only for firm matches. Clone size is given for some rows only: seen once, a few or many times, or a class if the clone is expanded.

size	V	D	J	CDR3	DNA
-	TRBV5-1	TRBD1	TRBJ2-5	CASSLTGAPQETQYF	TGCGCCAGCAGCTTAACAGGGGCCCCCCAAGAGACCCAGTACTTC
-	TRBV5-4	-	TRBJ1-2	CASSRTGWPGGFGYTF	TGTGCCAGCAGCAGAACAGGGTGGCCTGGGGGTTTTGGCTACACCTTC
-	TRBV11-2	TRBD1	TRBJ2-1	CASSKPRDRGFNEQFF	TGTGCCAGCAGCAAACCCCGGGACAGGGGCTTCAATGAGCAGTTCTTC
-	TRBV5-4	TRBD2	TRBJ2-4	CASSPGREGNIQYF	TGTGCCAGCAGCCCGGGCAGGGAGGGGAACATTCAGTACTTC
-	TRBV5-1	TRBD2	TRBJ2-1	CASSYSGLSSYNEQFF	TGCGCCAGCAGCTATAGCGGGTTAAGCTCCTACAATGAGCAGTTCTTC
-	TRBV4-3	-	TRBJ1-2	CASSQDPGMANYGYTF	TGCGCCAGCAGCCAAGATCCAGGGATGGCTAACTATGGCTACACCTTC
-	TRBV4-3	-	TRBJ1-4	CASSQELGRSRAHNEKLFF	TGCGCCAGCAGCCAAGAATTGGGGCGAAGTCGGGCCCATAATGAAAAACTGTTTTTT
-	TRBV5-8	-	TRBJ1-3	CASNLGGASSGNTIYF	TGTGCCAGCAACCTGGGGGGGGCCAGCTCTGGAAACACCATATATTTT
-	TRBV2	-	TRBJ1-3	CATGQLLSGNTIYF	TGTGCCACCGGACAGCTTCTCTCTGGAAACACCATATATTTT
-	TRBV6-5	-	TRBJ1-1	CASSRLLNTEAFF	TGTGCCAGCAGTCGTCTCTTGAACACTGAAGCTTTCTTT
-	TRBV10-3	TRBD2	TRBJ2-3	CAISGNSGTTDTQYF	TGTGCCATCAGTGGCAATAGCGGGACCACAGATACGCAGTATTTT
-	TRBV4-2	TRBD1	TRBJ2-7	CASSQEPGQGSYEQYF	TGTGCCAGCAGCCAAGAACCGGGACAGGGGTCCTACGAGCAGTACTTC
-	TRBV7-9	-	TRBJ1-6	CASSLMGGTDSPLHF	TGTGCCAGCAGCTTAATGGGGGGGACCGATTCACCCCTCCACTTT
-	TRBV14	-	TRBJ1-1	CASSQVRGAEAFF	TGTGCCAGCAGCCAAGTTCGGGGGGCAGAAGCTTTCTTT
-	TRBV7-8	TRBD2	TRBJ2-5	CASSPRAGAGGETQYF	TGTGCCAGCAGCCCCAGAGCGGGGGCCGGAGGGGAGACCCAGTACTTC
-	TRBV5-6	TRBD1	TRBJ1-2	CASSLGDRAAYGYTF	TGTGCCAGCAGCTTGGGCGACAGGGCGGCCTATGGCTACACCTTC
-	TRBV14	-	TRBJ2-7	CASSQVGGNEQYF	TGTGCCAGCAGCCAAGTCGGAGGGAACGAGCAGTACTTC
-	TRBV5-6	-	TRBJ1-1	CASSLAQYREAFF	TGTGCCAGCAGCTTGGCCCAATACAGGGAAGCTTTCTTT
-	TRBV7-9	TRBD2	TRBJ2-7	CASSSGGMTYEQYF	TGTGCCAGCAGCTCGGGGGGGATGACCTACGAGCAGTACTTC
-	TRBV5-1	-	TRBJ1-3	CASSLREGNTIYF	TGCGCCAGCAGCCTGAGGGAGGGAAACACCATATATTTT
-	TRBV30	TRBD1	TRBJ2-7	CAWSTGTGRNEQYF	TGTGCCTGGAGCACCGGGACAGGGAGAAACGAGCAGTACTTC
-	TRBV7-9	-	TRBJ1-3	CASSWPVGNTIYF	TGTGCCAGCAGCTGGCCAGTTGGAAACACCATATATTTT
-	TRBV7-7	TRBD2	TRBJ2-3	CASSLMAGGGTDTQYF	TGTGCTAGCAGCTTGATGGCGGGGGGCGGCACAGATACGCAGTATTTT
-	TRBV5-1	-	TRBJ1-1	CASSGTQANTEAFF	TGCGCCAGCAGCGGAACACAGGCGAACACTGAAGCTTTCTTT
-	TRBV11-3	-	TRBJ1-3	CATSTGSGNTIYF	TGTGCCACATCAACAGGGTCTGGAAACACCATATATTTT
-	TRBV19	TRBD2	TRBJ2-7	CASSVRDYQAYEQYF	TGTGCCAGTAGTGTCCGGGACTACCAAGCGTACGAGCAGTACTTC
-	TRBV2	-	TRBJ1-2	CAQLQDNYGYTF	TGTGCCCAGCTACAGGACAACTATGGCTACACCTTC
-	TRBV5-1	-	TRBJ2-5	CASSLFGTEETQYF	TGCGCCAGCAGCTTGTTTGGTACAGAAGAGACCCAGTACTTC
-	TRBV27	-	TRBJ1-1	CASSRGSNTEAFF	TGTGCCAGCAGCAGGGGTTCGAACACTGAAGCTTTCTTT
-	TRBV7-2	-	TRBJ1-4	CASSYSGGPEKLFF	TGTGCCAGCAGCTATAGTGGGGGCCCTGAAAAACTGTTTTTT
few	TRBV14	TRBD1	TRBJ1-2	CASSLGTAYGYTF	TGTGCCAGCAGCCTGGGGACAGCTTATGGCTACACCTTC
-	TRBV7-9	-	TRBJ2-3	CASSQDSNTQYF	TGTGCCAGCAGCCAGGACTCAAATACGCAGTATTTT
-	TRBV4-2	TRBD1	TRBJ2-5	CASSQEARGIGETQYF	TGTGCCAGCAGCCAAGAGGCCAGGGGGATTGGAGAGACCCAGTACTTC
-	TRBV7-9	TRBD2	TRBJ2-2	CASSPTGTSGTGELFF	TGTGCCAGCAGCCCCACCGGGACTAGTGGTACCGGGGAGCTGTTTTTT
-	TRBV14	-	TRBJ1-1	CASSYGQLEAFF	TGTGCCAGCAGCTATGGACAGCTAGAAGCTTTCTTT
once	TRBV5-6	-	TRBJ2-5	CASSFGREETQYF	TGTGCCAGCAGCTTTGGCAGGGAAGAGACCCAGTACTTC
-	TRBV18	TRBD2	TRBJ2-5	CASSQLAGQETQYF	TGTGCCAGCTCACAACTAGCGGGCCAAGAGACCCAGTACTTC
-	TRBV7-2	-	TRBJ2-7	CASSQGSAVAYEQYF	TGTGCCAGCAGCCAAGGCAGCGCAGTTGCCTACGAGCAGTACTTC
-	TRBV4-3	-	TRBJ2-3	CASSQGTRPDTQYF	TGCGCCAGCAGCCAAGGTACTAGGCCAGATACGCAGTATTTT
-	TRBV29-1	-	TRBJ2-7	CSVGGRGNTYEQYF	TGCAGCGTTGGTGGAAGGGGCAATACCTACGAGCAGTACTTC
-	TRBV27	TRBD1	TRBJ2-2	CASSPGQGAPVFTGELFF	TGTGCCAGCAGTCCCGGACAGGGGGCTCCCGTGTTCACCGGGGAGCTGTTTTTT